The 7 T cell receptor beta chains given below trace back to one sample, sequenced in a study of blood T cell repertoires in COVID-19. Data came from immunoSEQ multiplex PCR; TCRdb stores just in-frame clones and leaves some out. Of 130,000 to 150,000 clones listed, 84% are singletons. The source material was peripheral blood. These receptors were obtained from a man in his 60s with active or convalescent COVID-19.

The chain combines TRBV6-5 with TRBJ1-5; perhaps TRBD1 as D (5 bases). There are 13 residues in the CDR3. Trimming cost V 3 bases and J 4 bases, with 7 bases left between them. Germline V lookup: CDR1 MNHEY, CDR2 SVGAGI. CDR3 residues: CASSYDSNQPQHF. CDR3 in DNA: TGTGCCAGCAGTTATGACAGTAATCAGCCCCAGCATTTT.

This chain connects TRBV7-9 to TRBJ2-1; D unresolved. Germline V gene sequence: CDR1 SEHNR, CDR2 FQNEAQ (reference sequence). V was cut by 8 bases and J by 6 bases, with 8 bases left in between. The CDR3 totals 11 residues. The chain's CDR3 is CASLTVNEQFF. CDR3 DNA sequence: TGTGCCAGCTTAACTGTCAATGAGCAGTTCTTC.

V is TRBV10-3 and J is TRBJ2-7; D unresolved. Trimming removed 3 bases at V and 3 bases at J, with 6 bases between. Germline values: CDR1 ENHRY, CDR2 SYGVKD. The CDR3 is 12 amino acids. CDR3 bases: TGTGCCATCAGTGATTCTAGCTACGAGCAGTACGTC. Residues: CAISDSSYEQYV.

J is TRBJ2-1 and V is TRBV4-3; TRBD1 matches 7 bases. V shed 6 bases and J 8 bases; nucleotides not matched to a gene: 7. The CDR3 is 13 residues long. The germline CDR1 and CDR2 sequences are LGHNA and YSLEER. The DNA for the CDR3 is TGCGCCAGCAGGGGAGACAGGGTGGATGAGCAGTTCTTC. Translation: CASRGDRVDEQFF.

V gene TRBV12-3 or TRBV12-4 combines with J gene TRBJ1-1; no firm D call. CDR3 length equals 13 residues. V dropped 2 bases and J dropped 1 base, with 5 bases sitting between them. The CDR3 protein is CASSLYRNTEAFF. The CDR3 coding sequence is TGTGCCAGCAGTTTATACAGGAACACTGAAGCTTTCTTT.

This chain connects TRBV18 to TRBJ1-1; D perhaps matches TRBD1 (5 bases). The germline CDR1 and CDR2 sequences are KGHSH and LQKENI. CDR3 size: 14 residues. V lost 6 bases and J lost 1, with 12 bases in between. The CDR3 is CASSRAWGNTEAFF. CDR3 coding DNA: TGTGCCAGCTCCAGGGCGTGGGGGAACACTGAAGCTTTCTTT.

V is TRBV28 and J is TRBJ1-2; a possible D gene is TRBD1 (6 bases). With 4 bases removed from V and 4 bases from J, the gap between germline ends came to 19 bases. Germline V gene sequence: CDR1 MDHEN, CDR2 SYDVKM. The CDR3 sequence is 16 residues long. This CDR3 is CASSSPLTGWGYGYTF. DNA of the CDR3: TGTGCCAGCAGTTCCCCTCTGACAGGATGGGGCTATGGCTACACCTTC.